The clone carrying this T cell receptor (beta chain) was seen only once. Its target is not known. The study drew its donors from healthy HIV-negative adults without recent acute infections or vaccinations. Some 28,000 T cell genomes (approximately 0.2 ug DNA) went into each sorted-subset replicate. TCRdb's copy holds only in-frame clones and misses some; the assay was immunoSEQ multiplex PCR. This repertoire shows about 1,500,000 clones, approximately 97% found once; its top ten account for more than 0.9%. The record originates from a study of shared clonotypes between healthy human individuals. Notes on the study in general: Estimated richness values were generally larger in naive subsets than in memory subsets. Rarefaction showed that sequencing of sorted subsets was incomplete (despite large depth).

Germline CDR1 and CDR2: SGDLS and YYNGEE. The V and J ends lost 3 bases and 0 bases respectively, with 10 bases between them. This CDR3 is 14 amino acids long. Source material: naive CD4+ T cells sorted from blood. Subset noted: CD45RA+ positively selected. V and J are TRBV9 and TRBJ2-7, with D uncertain. The clonotype originates from a young man in good health. The CDR3 sequence: CASSESAYSYEQYF. Written as DNA, the CDR3 is TGTGCCAGCAGCGAGAGCGCGTACTCCTACGAGCAGTACTTC.